This T cell receptor beta chain was identified in a study of T cells in Graves' hyperthyroidism and ophthalmopathy. Study conclusions and caveats: Blood also carried most thyroid clonotypes expanded above 0.001. The model made its ophthalmopathy prediction, and onset followed a median approximately six months later.

This CDR3 comprises 15 residues. Germline CDR1 and CDR2: SGHTS and YDEGEE. The V and J ends lost 1 base and 0 bases respectively, with 9 bases between them. Template material for amplifying TCR beta CDR3 regions consisted of RNA transcripts. In the first-round RT-PCR of the TCR CDR3, the HTBI primer set was used. Each CDR3 protein gets one entry after TCRdb re-called the multiplex PCR reads with MiXCR. The sample lists more than 500,000 distinct CDR3 sequences, 35% to 55% occurring once. This clonotype occurred many times. No antigen is known for it. Exclusion criteria comprised uncontrolled infection, other autoimmune disease, pregnancy or lactation. On the basis of clinical symptoms, serum thyroxine and TRAb, thyroid ultrasound and orbital computed tomography, diagnoses were made.

This clonotype originated in an adult woman with Graves' disease, either hyperthyroidism or ophthalmopathy (not recorded which). The source material was peripheral blood or thyroid tissue (not recorded which). The chain couples TRBV5-8 to TRBJ2-3; D possibly matches TRBD1 or TRBD2 (7 bases each). DNA of the CDR3: TGTGCCAGCAGCTTGCAGGGGGGGAGCACAGATACGCAGTATTTT. Translated, it gives CASSLQGGSTDTQYF.